Each of the 21 T cell receptor beta chains below was sequenced from the same sample in a study of CD8 T cells in Susac syndrome. Random hexamers primed reverse transcription of roughly 0.5 to 1 ug RNA. A single record per CDR3 protein comes from TCRdb applying MiXCR to the immunoSEQ multiplex PCR reads. The table lists approximately 77,000 distinct CDR3 sequences, roughly 91% of them singletons. The sequenced sample consisted of CD4+ T cells from PBMCs. These TCRs come from a human donor with Susac syndrome.

This clonotype turned up a few times. The V call is TRBV7-2, the J call TRBJ2-7, with D possibly being TRBD2 (6 bases). Trimming stripped 3 bases from V and 0 bases from J, with 12 bases between. The germline gives CDR1 SGHTA, CDR2 FQGNSA. The CDR3 consists of 15 residues. The CDR3 bases are TGTGCCAGCAGCTTGCAGGCCGGGGGCTCCTACGAGCAGTACTTC. This encodes CASSLQAGGSYEQYF.

This clonotype has only a few counts. This chain connects TRBV6-1 to TRBJ2-7; 7 bases map to TRBD1. The CDR3 loop spans 14 amino acids. Germline V lookup: CDR1 MNHNS, CDR2 SASEGT. V shed 7 bases, J shed 0 bases, and the junction held 6 bases outside the gene matches. The DNA of the CDR3 is TGTGCCAGCAAACTCAGGGGGAACTCCTACGAGCAGTACTTC. Amino acids: CASKLRGNSYEQYF.

This clonotype turned up a few times. The chain links TRBV29-1 to TRBJ2-2, with D possibly being TRBD1 or TRBD2 (5 bases each). The CDR3 runs 11 residues. V was clipped by 4 bases and J by 6 bases, with 6 bases between them. The germline V gene has CDR1 SQVTM and CDR2 ANQGSEA. In DNA, the CDR3 is TGCAGCGTTGGGGGGTCCGGGGAGCTGTTTTTT. Protein product: CSVGGSGELFF.

J is TRBJ2-7 and V is TRBV20-1; no firm D call. Trimming left V 5 bases short and J 7 bases short, with 12 bases between. Looked up from germline, CDR1 is DFQATT and CDR2 is SNEGSKA (reference sequence). CDR3 length equals 11 residues. CDR3 sequence reads: CSALASVEQYF. In DNA, the CDR3 is TGCAGTGCTTTAGCCTCTGTGGAGCAGTACTTC.

V gene TRBV18 combines with J gene TRBJ1-4; D is perhaps TRBD1 (6 bases). Trimming removed 2 bases at V and 5 bases at J, with 9 bases between. Germline V gene data show CDR1 as KGHSH and CDR2 as LQKENI. CDR3 length equals 14 residues. This CDR3 is CASSPGGRNEKLFF. For the CDR3, the DNA is TGTGCCAGCTCACCAGGGGGGCGGAATGAAAAACTGTTTTTT.

The chain combines TRBV3-1 with TRBJ1-1, with D unclear. V lost 2 bases and J lost 5, with 15 bases in between. This CDR3 comprises 15 residues. Per germline, CDR1 LGHDT and CDR2 YNNKEL (reference sequence). The CDR3 coding sequence is TGTGCCAGCAGCCAATTCGGGCAGTTGGGAACTGAAGCTTTCTTT. Protein sequence: CASSQFGQLGTEAFF. Full variable domain (remainder filled in from reference TRBV3-1 and TRBJ1-1): DTAVSQTPKYLVTQMGNDKSIKCEQNLGHDTMYWYKQDSKKFLKIMFSYNNKELIINETVPNRFSPKSPDKAHLNLHINSLELGDSAVYFCASSQFGQLGTEAFFGQGTRLTVV.

In nucleotides, the CDR3 is TGTGCCAGCAGTTACTGGGTGCCAGAGACCCAGTACTTC. Its translation is CASSYWVPETQYF. The V gene is TRBV6-5, the J gene TRBJ2-5, with D uncertain. The CDR3 sequence is 13 residues long. The germline V gene has CDR1 MNHEY and CDR2 SVGAGI. Trimming shortened V by 1 base and J by 4 bases, and 7 bases separated the two germline ends.

V usage is TRBV19 and J usage is TRBJ2-7; TRBD1 matches 8 bases. The germline CDR1 and CDR2 sequences are LNHDA and SQIVND (reference sequence). The CDR3 loop spans 14 amino acids. The trim removed 4 bases at V and 0 bases at J, leaving 2 bases unmatched. CDR3 nucleotides: TGTGCCAGTAGTAAGACAGGGGACTCCTACGAGCAGTACTTC. Protein: CASSKTGDSYEQYF.

This clonotype was detected only a few times. The rearrangement uses TRBV28 and TRBJ1-4; D is ambiguous. Trimming stripped 4 bases from V and 0 bases from J, with 9 bases between. Germline assignment: CDR1 MDHEN and CDR2 SYDVKM. The CDR3 totals 15 residues. Here the CDR3 DNA reads TGTGCCAGCAGTTCCCCGGGAGCAACTAATGAAAAACTGTTTTTT. This sequence encodes CASSSPGATNEKLFF.

This clonotype has just one count. The V and J genes are TRBV15 and TRBJ1-4; D ambiguous. Trimming shortened V by 0 bases and J by 7 bases, and 12 bases separated the two germline ends. The CDR3 totals 15 residues. Germline values: CDR1 LNHNV, CDR2 YYDKDF (reference sequence). The DNA for the CDR3 is TGTGCCACCAGCAGAGATGGGCAGGTTCGTGAAAAACTGTTTTTT. This encodes CATSRDGQVREKLFF.

V is TRBV12-3 or TRBV12-4 and J is TRBJ2-2, with 9 bases identical to TRBD2. The CDR3 length is 15 residues. The J segment lost 4 bases and the V segment lost 8 bases, leaving 8 bases of the junction unmatched. The CDR3 loop reads CASVEREVVTGELFF. The DNA for the CDR3 is TGTGCCAGCGTAGAGCGGGAGGTGGTCACCGGGGAGCTGTTTTTT.

The J gene is TRBJ2-3, the V gene TRBV5-6; 9 bases are shared with TRBD1. This CDR3 spans 12 amino acids. V trimming: 5 bases; J trimming: 10 bases; junction bases outside the gene matches: 5. Germline CDR1 SGHDT, CDR2 YYEEEE. The CDR3 loop is CASRRDRVAQYF. The CDR3 nucleotides read TGTGCCAGCAGACGGGACAGGGTAGCGCAGTATTTT. Drawing the rest from reference TRBV5-6 and TRBJ2-3, the complete variable domain is DAGVTQSPTHLIKTRGQQVTLRCSPKSGHDTVSWYQQALGQGPQFIFQYYEEEERQRGNFPDRFSGHQFPNYSSELNVNALLLGDSALYLCASRRDRVAQYFGPGTRLTVL.

This sequence joins TRBV7-9 and TRBJ1-1, with 7 bases aligning to TRBD1. Germline V lookup: CDR1 SEHNR, CDR2 FQNEAQ (reference sequence). Trimming cost V 6 bases and J 4 bases; bases outside gene matches: 8. CDR3 size: 14 residues. The CDR3 spells CASSLDRASTEAFF. The CDR3 bases are TGTGCCAGCAGTCTCGACAGGGCGAGCACTGAAGCTTTCTTT.

This chain connects TRBV18 to TRBJ2-1; 7 nucleotides agree with TRBD2. Germline CDR1 KGHSH, CDR2 LQKENI. The CDR3 length is 17 residues. Trimming took 3 bases from V and 6 from J; bases not matched to a gene: 14. CDR3 amino acids: CASSPPPPGRVGNEQFF. CDR3 sequence (DNA): TGTGCCAGCTCACCGCCCCCTCCAGGGAGGGTTGGCAATGAGCAGTTCTTC.

The chain uses TRBV20-1 and TRBJ2-5, with D possibly matching TRBD1 (6 bases). The CDR3 consists of 13 residues. Trimming removed 6 bases from V and 5 bases from J, with 16 bases in between. The germline gives CDR1 DFQATT, CDR2 SNEGSKA (reference sequence). CDR3 loop: CSAVTGKGETQYF. DNA for the CDR3: TGCAGTGCCGTCACAGGGAAGGGGGAGACCCAGTACTTC.

J is TRBJ1-2 and V is TRBV7-2, with D unresolved. This CDR3 is built from 15 residues. V shed 5 bases and J shed 8 bases, with 21 bases lying between them. Germline V gene data show CDR1 as SGHTA and CDR2 as FQGNSA. The CDR3, as DNA: TGTGCCAGCAGCACCGGCGGCAGAGATTATCGAGGCTACACCTTC. This codes for CASSTGGRDYRGYTF.

This clonotype was counted a single time. The J gene is TRBJ1-5, the V gene TRBV2; TRBD1 might be the D (5 bases). Trimming pared 6 bases from V and 5 bases from J, leaving 14 bases between. This CDR3 has 14 residues. Germline V gene lookup returns CDR1 SNHLY and CDR2 FYNNEI. CDR3 sequence: CASRWGRNDQPQHF. CDR3 coding DNA: TGTGCCAGCAGGTGGGGCAGAAACGATCAGCCCCAGCATTTT.

The chain carries TRBV3-1 and TRBJ2-5; 11 bases line up with TRBD2. CDR1 and CDR2 from the germline V gene are LGHDT and YNNKEL (reference sequence). V dropped 1 base and J dropped 7; count of bases not matched to a gene: 5. This CDR3 spans 15 amino acids. The CDR3 reads CASSQGTSGGWTQYF. CDR3 DNA: TGTGCCAGCAGCCAAGGAACTAGCGGGGGTTGGACCCAGTACTTC.

As concerns this clonotype: One end of the junction does not line up with germline, which may come from a read error. The CDR3 loop reads CASSLYNEQFF. The CDR3, as DNA: TGTGCCAGCAGCCTTTACAATGAGCAGTTCTTC. The chain uses TRBV5-1 and TRBJ2-1; unclear D gene. This CDR3 is built from 11 residues. Germline-derived CDR1 and CDR2 are SGHRS and YFSETQ. Using reference TRBV5-1 and TRBJ2-1 for the parts outside the CDR3, the full variable domain is KAGVTQTPRYLIKTRGQQVTLSCSPISGHRSVSWYQQTPGQGLQFLFEYFSETQRNKGNFPGRFSGRQFSNSRSEMNVSTLELGDSALYLCASSLYNEQFFGPGTRLTVL.

The CDR3 reads CASSPPRQNLNEKLFF. CDR3 nucleotides: TGTGCCAGCAGCCCTCCTCGACAGAATCTAAATGAAAAACTGTTTTTT. The chain combines TRBV7-9 with TRBJ1-4; TRBD1 is a possible D gene (5 bases). Germline-derived CDR1 and CDR2 are SEHNR and FQNEAQ (reference sequence). With 5 bases removed from V and 5 bases from J, the gap between germline ends came to 18 bases. The CDR3 contains 16 residues.

The rearrangement links TRBV24-1 to TRBJ2-1, with 7 bases lining up with TRBD2. The CDR3 has 17 amino acids. Germline lookup yields CDR1 KGHDR and CDR2 SFDVKD. The junction had 14 bases not matched to a gene; V was cut back by 0 bases and J by 10 bases. CDR3 in DNA: TGTGCCACCAGTGATTTGCGCCTCGGCGGGAGAGGCGGCGAGCAGTTCTTC. Its protein product is CATSDLRLGGRGGEQFF.